The 30 T cell receptor beta chains below were found in one sample sequenced in a study of beta chain features in type 1 diabetes. Study conclusions and caveats: TCRB CDR3s were moderately but significantly shorter in Type 1 diabetes patients in all four CD4+ subsets.

No antigen has been assigned to these receptors. Of the isolated RNA, all was reverse transcribed, and so the sequenced material was expressed TCRB transcripts. TCRdb keeps only in-frame clones here, not all; method: immunoSEQ multiplex PCR. The table lists 250,000 to 300,000 clones, roughly an eighth of them singletons. Sequencing was carried out using naive CD4+ T cells from blood. Source of these receptors: a young man with type 1 diabetes.

This clone was found a few times. This rearrangement joins TRBV2 to TRBJ2-5, with TRBD2 matching over 9 bases. Per the germline V gene, CDR1 is SNHLY and CDR2 is FYNNEI. The V and J ends lost 0 bases and 4 bases, in that order; junction bases with no gene match: 9. The CDR3 totals 17 residues. Here the CDR3 reads CASSEAGREGLGETQYF. The CDR3 nucleotides read TGTGCCAGCAGTGAAGCTGGGCGGGAGGGCCTTGGAGAGACCCAGTACTTC.

This clone appeared a few times. The chain uses TRBV7-2 and TRBJ2-1; 11 bases are a match to TRBD2. Germline-derived CDR1 and CDR2 are SGHTA and FQGNSA. V lost 5 bases to trimming and J lost 4 bases; unmatched junction nucleotides: 10. This CDR3 comprises 17 residues. CDR3 DNA: TGTGCCAGCAGCCCCCACCTAGCGGGAGGCCCTTACAATGAGCAGTTCTTC. It is translated as CASSPHLAGGPYNEQFF.

This clone was seen a few times. V is TRBV28 and J is TRBJ2-5; 9 bases are shared with TRBD1. This CDR3 has 12 residues. Germline V gives CDR1 MDHEN, CDR2 SYDVKM. J lost 4 bases, V lost 6 bases, and 0 bases had no gene match. Here the CDR3 DNA reads TGTGCCAGCAGGGGACAGGGAGAGACCCAGTACTTC. Translating gives CASRGQGETQYF.

This clone appeared a few times. J is TRBJ1-2 and V is TRBV18, with D possibly TRBD1 on 6 matching bases. Looked up from germline, CDR1 is KGHSH and CDR2 is LQKENI. Trimming cost V 5 bases and J 2 bases, with 9 bases left between them. This CDR3 comprises 13 residues. CDR3 nucleotides: TGTGCCAGCTCAACAGGGATGAACTATGGCTACACCTTC. It encodes CASSTGMNYGYTF.

There are a few counts of this clone. The V and J genes are TRBV30 and TRBJ2-7, with 7 nucleotides matching TRBD1. Germline-derived CDR1 and CDR2 are GTSNPN and SVGIG (reference sequence). V shed 0 bases and J 2 bases; nucleotides not matched to a gene: 1. The CDR3 sequence is 13 residues long. CDR3 amino acids: CAWSVGGTYEQYF. CDR3 bases: TGTGCCTGGAGTGTAGGGGGCACCTACGAGCAGTACTTC. Combining the CDR3 with reference TRBV30 and TRBJ2-7 gives the whole variable domain SQTIHQWPATLVQPVGSPLSLECTVEGTSNPNLYWYRQAAGRGLQLLFYSVGIGQISSEVPQNLSASRPQDRQFILSSKKLLLSDSGFYLCAWSVGGTYEQYFGPGTRLTVT.

The chain is built from TRBV7-3 and TRBJ2-5, with D possibly matching TRBD1 (6 bases). The germline V gene has CDR1 SGHTA and CDR2 FQGTGA. Trimming removed 5 bases at V and 1 base at J, with 11 bases between. This CDR3 is 14 amino acids long. CDR3 sequence (DNA): TGTGCCAGCAGCCGGGGACACTTCCAAGAGACCCAGTACTTC. It codes for CASSRGHFQETQYF.

There are a few counts of this clone. The chain links TRBV30 to TRBJ1-1, with TRBD1 as a possible D gene (6 bases). This CDR3 has 14 amino acids. Trimming removed 1 base at V and 5 bases at J, with 14 bases between. Germline CDR1 is GTSNPN and CDR2 is SVGIG (reference sequence). DNA for the CDR3: TGTGCCTGGAGTGCCCTACAGGGCAGGACTGAAGCTTTCTTT. This codes for CAWSALQGRTEAFF.

This clone was seen only a few times. The chain carries TRBV30 and TRBJ2-5; tentative D call: TRBD2 (6 bases). Germline values: CDR1 GTSNPN, CDR2 SVGIG (reference sequence). The CDR3 consists of 12 residues. V dropped 3 bases and J dropped 5 bases, with 10 bases sitting between them. The CDR3 spells CAWRKGRETQYF. In DNA form, the CDR3 reads TGTGCCTGGAGGAAGGGGAGGGAGACCCAGTACTTC.

This clone was observed a few times. The chain uses TRBV11-2 and TRBJ2-6; tentatively, D is TRBD1 (6 bases). The V and J ends lost 5 bases and 2 bases respectively, with 10 bases between them. This CDR3 is 15 amino acids long. Germline loops: CDR1 SGHAT, CDR2 FQNNGV. In DNA, the CDR3 is TGTGCCAGCAGCCTCAGGGGTACTGGGGCCAACGTCCTGACTTTC. Protein: CASSLRGTGANVLTF. Filled out from reference TRBV11-2 and TRBJ2-6, the complete variable domain reads EAGVAQSPRYKIIEKRQSVAFWCNPISGHATLYWYQQILGQGPKLLIQFQNNGVVDDSQLPKDRFSAERLKGVDSTLKIQPAKLEDSAVYLCASSLRGTGANVLTFGAGSRLTVL.

The genes are TRBV30 and TRBJ2-1; no clear D. The ends were cut back, 4 bases at V and 5 bases at J, with 9 bases in the middle. The germline gives CDR1 GTSNPN, CDR2 SVGIG (reference sequence). The CDR3 length is 12 residues. The CDR3 DNA is TGTGCCTGGACGGTACTAAACAATGAGCAGTTCTTC. It translates to CAWTVLNNEQFF.

This chain joins TRBV19 and TRBJ1-5, with D possibly TRBD1 on 5 matching bases. Trimming removed 5 bases from V and 0 bases from J, with 11 bases in between. Per the germline V gene, CDR1 is LNHDA and CDR2 is SQIVND (reference sequence). CDR3 length: 15 amino acids. The CDR3 coding sequence is TGTGCCAGTAGTCGACAGCCCAATAGCAATCAGCCCCAGCATTTT. This sequence encodes CASSRQPNSNQPQHF. Full variable domain (missing parts from reference TRBV19 and TRBJ1-5): DGGITQSPKYLFRKEGQNVTLSCEQNLNHDAMYWYRQDPGQGLRLIYYSQIVNDFQKGDIAEGYSVSREKKESFPLTVTSAQKNPTAFYLCASSRQPNSNQPQHFGDGTRLSIL.

V is TRBV6-5 and J is TRBJ2-3; D remains ambiguous. Germline CDR1 is MNHEY and CDR2 is SVGAGI. The ends were cut back, 2 bases at V and 6 bases at J, with 9 bases in the middle. The CDR3 is made up of 13 amino acids. In DNA form, the CDR3 reads TGTGCCAGCAGTTACCCCCCGAGGGATACGCAGTATTTT. Residues: CASSYPPRDTQYF.

This clone was observed a handful of times. V usage is TRBV5-4 and J usage is TRBJ1-2; 8 nucleotides agree with TRBD1. This CDR3 is built from 14 residues. Germline CDR1 and CDR2: SGHNT and YYREEE (reference sequence). With V trimmed by 1 base and J by 10 bases, 9 bases remained unmatched. Here the CDR3 reads CASSLSGQGALYTF. In nucleotides, the CDR3 is TGTGCCAGCAGCTTGTCAGGGCAGGGGGCCCTCTACACCTTC. Using reference TRBV5-4 and TRBJ1-2 for the parts outside the CDR3, the full variable domain is ETGVTQSPTHLIKTRGQQVTLRCSSQSGHNTVSWYQQALGQGPQFIFQYYREEENGRGNFPPRFSGLQFPNYSSELNVNALELDDSALYLCASSLSGQGALYTFGSGTRLTVV.

The gene calls are TRBV27 and TRBJ2-7, with 8 bases matching TRBD2. CDR3 length: 14 amino acids. Germline CDR1 MNHEY, CDR2 SMNVEV (reference sequence). The V gene end was trimmed by 6 bases and the J gene end by 5 bases; junction bases not matched to a gene: 9. The CDR3 here is CASRHLAGSDEQYF. The CDR3 nucleotides are TGTGCCAGCAGGCACTTAGCGGGAAGCGACGAGCAGTACTTC.

This clone was observed a few times. The chain couples TRBV2 to TRBJ2-7; the D is unclear. Trimming stripped 7 bases from V and 1 base from J, with 8 bases between. The CDR3 runs to 12 residues. Germline values: CDR1 SNHLY, CDR2 FYNNEI. CDR3 nucleotides: TGTGCCAGCACCCGGGTTTCCTACGAGCAGTACTTC. It codes for CASTRVSYEQYF. The full variable domain, completed using reference TRBV2 and TRBJ2-7, is EPEVTQTPSHQVTQMGQEVILRCVPISNHLYFYWYRQILGQKVEFLVSFYNNEISEKSEIFDDQFSVERPDGSNFTLKIRSTKLEDSAMYFCASTRVSYEQYFGPGTRLTVT.

Only a few counts were recorded for this clone. V gene TRBV19 combines with J gene TRBJ2-5; D gene uncertain. The CDR3 totals 13 residues. The V end lost 5 bases, the J end lost 0 bases, and 7 bases lay between the germline ends. CDR1 LNHDA and CDR2 SQIVND come from the germline V gene (reference sequence). CDR3 nucleotide sequence: TGTGCCAGTAGTTGGGCAGACCAAGAGACCCAGTACTTC. Protein product: CASSWADQETQYF.

This chain's CDR3 is CASGQGGETQYF. In DNA, the CDR3 is TGTGCCAGTGGACAGGGGGGAGAGACCCAGTACTTC. The chain is built from TRBV28 and TRBJ2-5; TRBD1 matches 10 bases. Germline values: CDR1 MDHEN, CDR2 SYDVKM. The CDR3 sequence is 12 residues long. V was clipped by 9 bases and J by 4 bases; unmatched bases: 2.

This clone was picked up a small number of times. The chain recombines TRBV29-1 with TRBJ2-1; TRBD2 aligns across 7 bases. V shed 7 bases, J shed 6 bases, and the junction held 24 bases outside the gene matches. Germline assignment: CDR1 SQVTM and CDR2 ANQGSEA. The CDR3 consists of 18 residues. This CDR3 reads CSGRHRGGGGNKLNEQFF. CDR3 nucleotide sequence: TGCAGCGGCAGACACCGTGGCGGGGGAGGGAACAAACTCAATGAGCAGTTCTTC.

This clone was counted between two and nine times. The chain joins TRBV7-3 to TRBJ2-3, with 8 nucleotides matching TRBD2. Germline trimming cut 4 bases from V and 4 bases from J; bases unmatched to any gene: 4. Germline loops: CDR1 SGHTA, CDR2 FQGTGA. The CDR3 runs 14 residues. For the CDR3, the DNA is TGTGCCAGCAGCTCCGGACTAGCAGCAGATACGCAGTATTTT. This translates into CASSSGLAADTQYF.

The genes are TRBV5-4 and TRBJ2-1; no clear D. CDR3 length: 15 amino acids. V dropped 0 bases and J dropped 0 bases, with 7 bases sitting between them. CDR1 is SGHNT and CDR2 is YYREEE in the germline V gene (reference sequence). The CDR3 spells CASSLGGNSYNEQFF. The CDR3 DNA reads as TGTGCCAGCAGCTTGGGAGGAAACTCCTACAATGAGCAGTTCTTC. The entire variable domain, with the rest obtained from reference TRBV5-4 and TRBJ2-1, is as follows: ETGVTQSPTHLIKTRGQQVTLRCSSQSGHNTVSWYQQALGQGPQFIFQYYREEENGRGNFPPRFSGLQFPNYSSELNVNALELDDSALYLCASSLGGNSYNEQFFGPGTRLTVL.

This clone was seen just once. The V gene is TRBV5-4, the J gene TRBJ1-2; 7 bases align to TRBD1. Losses at the gene ends were 2 bases for V and 4 bases for J; bases not matched to a gene: 2. The CDR3 loop spans 13 amino acids. The V gene's germline CDR1 is SGHNT and CDR2 YYREEE (reference sequence). CDR3 coding DNA: TGTGCCAGCAGCTTACAGGGGTCCTATGGCTACACCTTC. Its translation is CASSLQGSYGYTF.

This clone was observed a few times. The chain links TRBV5-1 to TRBJ2-7; no clear D. This CDR3 comprises 13 residues. Trimming removed 5 bases from V and 3 bases from J, with 12 bases in between. Per germline, CDR1 SGHRS and CDR2 YFSETQ. The CDR3 DNA follows: TGCGCCAGCAGTTCTTTGAGCGACTACGAGCAGTACTTC. It encodes CASSSLSDYEQYF.

The chain has TRBV7-9 and TRBJ2-3, with TRBD2 as a possible D gene (5 bases). The germline CDR1 and CDR2 sequences are SEHNR and FQNEAQ (reference sequence). Trimming removed 5 bases at V and 3 bases at J, with 12 bases between. The CDR3 sequence is 14 residues long. The CDR3 is CASSPRTGTDTQYF. The CDR3 DNA is TGTGCCAGCAGCCCTCGGACTGGGACAGATACGCAGTATTTT.

The chain links TRBV28 to TRBJ2-3; perhaps TRBD2 as D (6 bases). The length of the CDR3 is 13 residues. V was shortened by 8 bases and J by 4 bases, with 13 bases between the two germline ends. The germline V gene has CDR1 MDHEN and CDR2 SYDVKM. The chain's CDR3 is CASQEGRADTQYF. The CDR3 nucleotides read TGTGCCAGCCAGGAGGGGAGAGCAGATACGCAGTATTTT.

The chain combines TRBV14 with TRBJ2-3; 8 positions match TRBD2. Unmatched junction bases numbered 12, after V lost 1 base and J lost 3 bases. CDR1 is SGHDN and CDR2 is FVKESK in the germline V gene. The CDR3 loop spans 18 amino acids. CDR3 nucleotide sequence: TGTGCCAGCAGCCAAGCTTTTGCGGGAGGTGGAAGAACAGATACGCAGTATTTT. It specifies CASSQAFAGGGRTDTQYF.

In this sample, this clone turned up a few times. The chain is built from TRBV5-1 and TRBJ2-5; tentatively, D is TRBD2 (5 bases). This CDR3 has 17 residues. Germline CDR1 SGHRS, CDR2 YFSETQ. Trimming stripped 0 bases from V and 0 bases from J, with 15 bases between. The CDR3 here is CASSLASDGKYQETQYF. For the CDR3, the DNA is TGCGCCAGCAGCTTGGCCTCGGACGGGAAGTACCAAGAGACCCAGTACTTC.

The V gene is TRBV5-1, the J gene TRBJ2-7, with a tentative D call TRBD1 (6 bases). V was trimmed by 4 bases and J by 1 base, leaving 18 bases between them. The CDR3 sequence is 16 residues long. Germline CDR1 SGHRS, CDR2 YFSETQ. The CDR3 loop reads CASSHLQTGESYEQYF. The CDR3 nucleotides read TGCGCCAGCAGCCATCTTCAGACAGGAGAGTCCTACGAGCAGTACTTC. The full variable domain, its missing parts supplied by reference TRBV5-1 and TRBJ2-7, is KAGVTQTPRYLIKTRGQQVTLSCSPISGHRSVSWYQQTPGQGLQFLFEYFSETQRNKGNFPGRFSGRQFSNSRSEMNVSTLELGDSALYLCASSHLQTGESYEQYFGPGTRLTVT.

The chain joins TRBV5-1 to TRBJ2-7, with 9 bases lining up with TRBD1. There are 14 residues in the CDR3. Germline trimming cut 4 bases from V and 1 base from J; bases unmatched to any gene: 3. Germline CDR1 is SGHRS and CDR2 is YFSETQ. The CDR3 DNA follows: TGCGCCAGCAGCCAACAGGGGGCTTCCTACGAGCAGTACTTC. It encodes CASSQQGASYEQYF.

This clone occurred a few times. This chain connects TRBV19 to TRBJ2-7, with 10 nucleotides matching TRBD2. CDR3 size: 13 residues. J gave up 7 bases and V 6 bases, and 6 bases lay outside the gene matches. Germline V gene data show CDR1 as LNHDA and CDR2 as SQIVND (reference sequence). The CDR3 here is CASRSGRAREQYF. CDR3 DNA sequence: TGTGCCAGTAGGAGCGGGAGGGCCCGAGAGCAGTACTTC.

The chain couples TRBV5-1 to TRBJ2-1; 8 positions agree with TRBD1. Trimming cost V 0 bases and J 4 bases; bases outside gene matches: 6. This CDR3 region has 16 residues. The germline CDR1 and CDR2 sequences are SGHRS and YFSETQ. The CDR3 sequence is CASSLGGQAAYNEQFF. The CDR3 nucleotides read TGCGCCAGCAGCTTGGGGGGACAGGCCGCTTACAATGAGCAGTTCTTC.